This entry concerns a single TCR beta chain. The sample originates from a study of beta chain features in type 1 diabetes. Since all of the isolated RNA was reverse transcribed, expressed TCRB transcripts were what got sequenced. Using immunoSEQ multiplex PCR, the repertoire was profiled, and TCRdb retains in-frame clones only, with some absent. The sample lists almost 350,000 clones; around 7.6% were seen once. This TCR was sampled from a young woman in good health. Sequencing was performed on central memory CD4+ T cells from blood.

CDR3: CASNRAGGRSRQYF. The CDR3 bases are TGTGCCAGCAACCGCGCGGGGGGCCGTTCCAGGCAGTACTTC. The chain has TRBV5-6 and TRBJ2-7; 8 nucleotides line up with TRBD2. CDR1 is SGHDT and CDR2 is YYEEEE in the germline V gene. CDR3 length equals 14 residues. V lost 6 bases, J lost 9 bases, and 14 bases stayed unmatched.